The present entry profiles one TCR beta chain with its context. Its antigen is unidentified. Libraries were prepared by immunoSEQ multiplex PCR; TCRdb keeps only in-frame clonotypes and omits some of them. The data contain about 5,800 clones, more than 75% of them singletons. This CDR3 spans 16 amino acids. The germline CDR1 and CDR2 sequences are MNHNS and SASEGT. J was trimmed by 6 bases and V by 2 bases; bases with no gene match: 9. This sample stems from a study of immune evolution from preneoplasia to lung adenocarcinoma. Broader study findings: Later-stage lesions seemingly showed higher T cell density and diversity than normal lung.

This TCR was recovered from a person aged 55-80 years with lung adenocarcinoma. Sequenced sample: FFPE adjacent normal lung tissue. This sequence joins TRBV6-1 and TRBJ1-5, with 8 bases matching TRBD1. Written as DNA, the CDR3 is TGTGCCAGCAGTGAACTCCATGGACAGGGTGCTCAGCCCCAGCATTTT. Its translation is CASSELHGQGAQPQHF.